These 10 T cell receptor beta chains originate from one sample sequenced in a study of CD8 T cells in ankylosing spondylitis. Overall study findings and caveats: It appeared that ankylosing spondylitis blood was characterized by a TCR beta motif of under ten highly homologous variants.

No cognate antigen is known for these TCRs. One entry per CDR3 protein results from TCRdb running MiXCR on the 5' RACE reads. Seen here are 450,000 to 550,000 distinct CDR3 sequences, about 5.4% observed once, and the top ten hold roughly 3.2%. The sample was blood, either unsorted or a sorted T cell fraction (not recorded which). The receptor source for this set is a male donor with ankylosing spondylitis.

This clonotype has a count of ten or more. This chain connects TRBV21-1 to TRBJ2-2; no check of the table's D call, TRBD1, against the DNA was made. TRBV21-1 constitutes a pseudogene. There are 16 residues in the CDR3. This chain's CDR3 is CASSPRQGKATGELFF. The CDR3 nucleotides read TGTGCCAGCAGCCCTAGACAGGGCAAAGCGACGGGGGAGCTGTTTTTT.

This clonotype was detected ten times or more. This sequence joins TRBV7-2 and TRBJ2-1; D gene unclear. In germline, CDR1 is SGHTA, CDR2 FQGNSA. The CDR3 contains 13 residues. Trimming cost V 0 bases and J 8 bases, with 8 bases left between them. Here the CDR3 reads CASSLARADEQFF. The CDR3 DNA is TGTGCCAGCAGCTTAGCAAGAGCCGATGAGCAGTTCTTC.

The table lists this clonotype with many counts. The chain recombines TRBV5-1 with TRBJ1-1; D unresolved. Germline V gene lookup returns CDR1 SGHRS and CDR2 YFSETQ. The germline V and J ends were trimmed by 3 bases and 0 bases, with 9 bases remaining between them. The CDR3 covers 14 residues. CDR3 sequence (DNA): TGCGCCAGCAGCTCGGGCAGAATGAACACTGAAGCTTTCTTT. The encoded protein is CASSSGRMNTEAFF.

This clonotype was picked up a small number of times. The V call is TRBV27, the J call TRBJ2-2, with D perhaps being TRBD1 or TRBD2 (5 bases each). With 5 bases removed from V and 6 bases from J, the gap between germline ends came to 10 bases. The CDR3 covers 13 residues. The germline CDR1 and CDR2 sequences are MNHEY and SMNVEV (reference sequence). CDR3 DNA sequence: TGTGCCAGCAGTATCCAGGGAGCCGGGGAGCTGTTTTTT. Its protein is CASSIQGAGELFF.

In its sample, this clonotype was seen many times. This chain links TRBV5-1 with TRBJ2-7, with D maybe TRBD2 (6 bases). CDR3 length equals 15 residues. The germline V gene has CDR1 SGHRS and CDR2 YFSETQ. The V end lost 2 bases, the J end lost 0 bases, and 12 bases lay between the germline ends. This CDR3 reads CASSFSLASSYEQYF. Here the CDR3 DNA reads TGCGCCAGCAGCTTCAGCCTAGCGAGCTCCTACGAGCAGTACTTC.

This clonotype was seen many times. V is TRBV5-1 and J is TRBJ1-2; 7 positions agree with TRBD1. Trimming cost V 3 bases and J 1 base; bases outside gene matches: 6. This CDR3 is built from 15 residues. Germline V gene data show CDR1 as SGHRS and CDR2 as YFSETQ. Here the CDR3 DNA reads TGCGCCAGCAGCTCGGGGACAGCGGATAACTATGGCTACACCTTC. It specifies CASSSGTADNYGYTF.

There are a few counts of this clonotype. The chain uses TRBV6-2 or TRBV6-3 and TRBJ2-1; D perhaps matches TRBD2 (5 bases). This CDR3 is built from 12 residues. The V gene lost 5 bases and the J gene lost 10 bases, with 12 bases spanning the gap. Germline CDR1 is MNHEY and CDR2 is SVGEGT. The CDR3 DNA sequence: TGTGCCAGCAGTCTAGCTAACCGGGAGCAGTTCTTC. This encodes CASSLANREQFF.

At least ten counts were recorded for this clonotype. The chain links TRBV11-2 to TRBJ1-2, with a weak D call TRBD1 (5 bases). The CDR3 totals 13 residues. CDR1 and CDR2 from the germline V gene are SGHAT and FQNNGV. V lost 5 bases and J lost 4, with 11 bases in between. The CDR3 DNA sequence: TGTGCCAGCAGCGCAACGGGACCCTATGGCTACACCTTC. Encoded protein: CASSATGPYGYTF.

This clonotype came up many times. CDR3 nucleotide sequence: TGTGCCAGCAGTGTCAGTTTCTCCTACGAGCAGTACTTC. It codes for CASSVSFSYEQYF. This chain links TRBV27 with TRBJ2-7; the D is unclear. V was pared by 5 bases and J by 0 bases, with 8 bases between. CDR3 size: 13 residues. The germline gives CDR1 MNHEY, CDR2 SMNVEV (reference sequence).

The chain carries TRBV6-2 or TRBV6-3 and TRBJ2-7, with TRBD1 identical over 7 bases. In germline, CDR1 is MNHEY, CDR2 SVGEGT. This CDR3 has 14 residues. V shed 5 bases, J shed 2 bases, and the junction held 6 bases outside the gene matches. The CDR3 region is CASSDRVQPYEQYF. Written as DNA, the CDR3 is TGTGCCAGCAGTGACAGGGTTCAACCCTACGAGCAGTACTTC.